This entry concerns a single T cell receptor (beta chain). Its matching antigen is unknown. Other nucleotide sequences in the sample specify the same CDR3. Selected positively for CCR7 and CD45RO-negative, naive CD8 cells excluded terminally differentiated effector memory CD45RA+ cells. The data originate from a study of shared clonotypes between healthy human individuals. Notes on the study in general: Among non-shared clonotypes, generation probabilities were lower than among those shared by all four donors. Approximately 5.4% of naive CD4 clonotypes were common to several donors. Naive subsets tended to show greater estimated richness than memory subsets.

The CDR3 has 15 amino acids. J lost 0 bases, V lost 0 bases, and 1 base had no gene match. Germline CDR1 reads MNHEY; CDR2 reads SMNVEV (reference sequence). The repertoire was sequenced with immunoSEQ multiplex PCR; TCRdb's copy has only in-frame clones and lacks some. The table lists hundreds of thousands of clones, 95% to 96% of them singletons. V is TRBV27 and J is TRBJ2-7; TRBD2 matches at 8 bases. The clonotype originates from a woman in her 30s in good health. The sequencing input was naive CD8+ T cells sorted from blood. This CDR3 is CASSLSSGSSYEQYF. The CDR3 DNA sequence: TGTGCCAGCAGTTTATCCAGCGGGAGCTCCTACGAGCAGTACTTC.